The 27 T cell receptor beta chains presented below share a single source sample, sequenced in a study of T cells in Graves' hyperthyroidism and ophthalmopathy. What was amplified from RNA transcripts were TCR beta CDR3 regions. The HTBI primer set drove a first-round RT-PCR of the TCR CDR3. TCRdb ran MiXCR on the multiplex PCR reads and lists one entry per CDR3 protein. The sample gives over 250,000 distinct CDR3 sequences, less than 30% of which show up once; over 25% is in the top ten. The specimen was blood. All receptors derive from a man between 35 and 55 years old with Graves' hyperthyroidism that later progressed to Graves' ophthalmopathy.

The chain uses TRBV28 and TRBJ2-7; 8 nucleotides agree with TRBD1. The CDR3 runs to 14 residues. Germline assignment: CDR1 MDHEN and CDR2 SYDVKM. After removal of 5 bases from V and 4 bases from J, the junction contained 7 bases not matched to a gene. The CDR3 nucleotides read TGTGCCAGCAGTCTCGACAGGGGTTGGTACGAGCAGTACTTC. Encoded protein: CASSLDRGWYEQYF.

This clonotype was seen repeatedly, ten times or more. The chain recombines TRBV10-3 with TRBJ1-1, with D perhaps TRBD1 (6 bases). This CDR3 contains 12 residues. Germline CDR1 and CDR2: ENHRY and SYGVKD. Deletions cut 10 bases from V and 3 bases from J, with 12 bases between. CDR3 DNA: TGTGCCACCGACTCAGGGGACACTGAAGCTTTCTTT. The encoded protein is CATDSGDTEAFF.

The chain employs TRBV30 and TRBJ2-5, with D uncertain. Germline V gene data show CDR1 as GTSNPN and CDR2 as SVGIG (reference sequence). The CDR3 contains 13 residues. V lost 0 bases, J lost 2 bases, and 7 bases lay in between. The CDR3 sequence: CAWSVTQQETQYF. For the CDR3, the DNA is TGTGCCTGGAGTGTAACGCAGCAAGAGACCCAGTACTTC.

The chain links TRBV3-1 to TRBJ2-7; 11 nucleotides line up with TRBD1. The junction had 6 bases not matched to a gene; V was cut back by 6 bases and J by 5 bases. The CDR3 is made up of 14 amino acids. From germline, CDR1 is LGHDT and CDR2 YNNKEL (reference sequence). This CDR3 is CASRGTGGHHEQYF. In nucleotides, the CDR3 is TGTGCCAGCAGGGGGACAGGGGGTCACCACGAGCAGTACTTC.

This clonotype showed up many times. The chain joins TRBV24-1 to TRBJ2-2; 7 positions match TRBD1. The V gene's germline CDR1 is KGHDR and CDR2 SFDVKD. Trimming cost V 7 bases and J 3 bases; bases outside gene matches: 4. This CDR3 spans 14 amino acids. The CDR3: CATRWDRHTGELFF. DNA for the CDR3: TGTGCCACCAGATGGGACAGACACACCGGGGAGCTGTTTTTT.

The V call is TRBV13, the J call TRBJ2-7, with 8 bases aligning to TRBD2. This CDR3 is 16 amino acids long. CDR1 is PRHDT and CDR2 is FYEKMQ in the germline V gene (reference sequence). Trimming took 4 bases from V and 1 from J; bases not matched to a gene: 9. The CDR3 sequence is CASSSRRLALSYEQYF. The CDR3 DNA follows: TGTGCCAGCAGCTCACGTAGACTAGCGTTGTCCTACGAGCAGTACTTC.

Many counts were recorded for this clonotype. The chain joins TRBV6-2 or TRBV6-3 to TRBJ2-7; D is unresolved. The CDR3 length is 13 residues. Germline values: CDR1 MNHEY, CDR2 SVGEGT. Trimming cost V 6 bases and J 1 base, with 10 bases left between them. CDR3 in amino acids: CASSIQRSYEQYF. The CDR3 bases are TGTGCCAGCAGCATACAGCGTTCCTACGAGCAGTACTTC.

The CDR3 here is CASMNRGGGTEAFF. In DNA form, the CDR3 reads TGTGCCAGCATGAACAGGGGAGGTGGAACTGAAGCTTTCTTT. The rearrangement uses TRBV28 and TRBJ1-1; 7 bases are shared with TRBD1. This CDR3 comprises 14 residues. Germline trimming cut 7 bases from V and 5 bases from J; bases unmatched to any gene: 10. Germline V gene lookup returns CDR1 MDHEN and CDR2 SYDVKM.

The table lists this clonotype with many counts. The V and J genes are TRBV28 and TRBJ1-5, with a possible D match to TRBD1 (5 bases). Trimming cost V 6 bases and J 0 bases, with 9 bases left between them. The CDR3 runs 14 residues. Germline lookup yields CDR1 MDHEN and CDR2 SYDVKM. CDR3 nucleotides: TGTGCCAGCAGCTGGGGGGATAGCAATCAGCCCCAGCATTTT. It specifies CASSWGDSNQPQHF.

The V call is TRBV6-2 or TRBV6-3, the J call TRBJ2-7; TRBD1 agrees at 8 bases. The CDR3 runs to 17 residues. The V gene end was trimmed by 2 bases and the J gene end by 5 bases; junction bases not matched to a gene: 14. Germline-derived CDR1 and CDR2 are MNHEY and SVGEGT. CDR3 DNA: TGTGCCAGCAGTTACAGGGCAGGGGGCGCTTCCGGCGACGAGCAGTACTTC. It specifies CASSYRAGGASGDEQYF.

V and J are TRBV5-1 and TRBJ2-7; D gene ambiguous. Per the germline V gene, CDR1 is SGHRS and CDR2 is YFSETQ. CDR3 size: 15 residues. V lost 0 bases and J lost 2, with 12 bases in between. In nucleotides, the CDR3 is TGCGCCAGCAGCTTGGCTTACTCCCAAACCTACGAGCAGTACTTC. Amino acid sequence: CASSLAYSQTYEQYF.

The V and J genes are TRBV3-1 and TRBJ2-7, with a tentative D call TRBD2 (5 bases). Germline V gives CDR1 LGHDT, CDR2 YNNKEL (reference sequence). CDR3 length: 16 residues. V lost 0 bases to trimming and J lost 1 base, with 13 bases between them. Here the CDR3 reads CASSQEVARGSYEQYF. CDR3 nucleotides: TGTGCCAGCAGCCAAGAGGTCGCCCGAGGGTCCTACGAGCAGTACTTC.

This clonotype was recorded many times. The V and J genes are TRBV7-2 and TRBJ1-5; 8 positions match TRBD1. The CDR3 is made up of 13 amino acids. V was pared by 5 bases and J by 5 bases, with 2 bases of the junction left unmatched. Per germline, CDR1 SGHTA and CDR2 FQGNSA. CDR3: CASSLGQDQPQHF. The CDR3 DNA sequence: TGTGCCAGCAGCCTGGGACAGGATCAGCCCCAGCATTTT.

This sequence joins TRBV19 and TRBJ2-2, with 7 bases identical to TRBD1. Germline V gene sequence: CDR1 LNHDA, CDR2 SQIVND (reference sequence). V shed 3 bases and J 2 bases; nucleotides not matched to a gene: 6. The length of the CDR3 is 16 residues. The CDR3 DNA reads TGTGCCAGTAGTATCTACAGGGGACGTAACACCGGGGAGCTGTTTTTT. Translating it yields CASSIYRGRNTGELFF.

The chain is built from TRBV6-1 and TRBJ1-2, with D possibly matching TRBD1 (5 bases). V was clipped by 6 bases and J by 8 bases, with 25 bases between them. The CDR3 runs to 16 residues. The germline V gene encodes CDR1 MNHNS and CDR2 SASEGT. CDR3: CASSPGRGRVNVGYTF. CDR3 bases: TGTGCCAGCAGCCCCGGGAGGGGAAGAGTTAATGTGGGCTACACCTTC.

This clonotype was counted many times. J is TRBJ1-3 and V is TRBV7-9; possibly TRBD1 for D (5 bases). Germline CDR1 SEHNR, CDR2 FQNEAQ (reference sequence). CDR3 size: 14 residues. V lost 7 bases, J lost 4 bases, and 14 bases lay in between. CDR3 sequence: CASTIPGAGNTIYF. The CDR3 nucleotides read TGTGCCAGCACCATTCCCGGGGCCGGAAACACCATATATTTT.

CDR3 sequence reads: CASRVNSGNTIYF. The CDR3, as DNA: TGTGCCAGCAGGGTTAACTCTGGAAACACCATATATTTT. This chain uses TRBV25-1 with TRBJ1-3; no reliable D call. The germline V gene has CDR1 MGHDK and CDR2 SYGVNS. Trimming shortened V by 6 bases and J by 0 bases, and 6 bases separated the two germline ends. CDR3 length equals 13 residues.

The table lists this clonotype with a few counts. This chain connects TRBV13 to TRBJ2-2; 7 bases match TRBD1. The CDR3 length is 14 residues. In germline, CDR1 is PRHDT, CDR2 FYEKMQ (reference sequence). With 6 bases clipped from V and 0 bases from J, the junction kept 1 base outside the gene matches. CDR3 loop: CASRGGANTGELFF. In DNA form, the CDR3 reads TGTGCCAGCAGAGGGGGCGCGAACACCGGGGAGCTGTTTTTT.

This clonotype was detected ten times or more. This chain connects TRBV20-1 to TRBJ2-7; the D gene could be TRBD1 or TRBD2 (6 bases each). The CDR3 length is 14 residues. With 3 bases removed from V and 4 bases from J, the gap between germline ends came to 16 bases. CDR1 is DFQATT and CDR2 is SNEGSKA in the germline V gene (reference sequence). As DNA, the CDR3 is TGCAGTGCTAGTGGGCTAGGAGGGGGATACGAGCAGTACTTC. It translates to CSASGLGGGYEQYF.

The J gene is TRBJ1-5, the V gene TRBV2, with 9 nucleotides matching TRBD1. J was trimmed by 7 bases and V by 9 bases; bases with no gene match: 10. The CDR3 is 14 amino acids. Germline CDR1 and CDR2: SNHLY and FYNNEI. The CDR3 DNA reads as TGTGCCAGTACCCGTGGACAGGGGAGACAGCCCCAGCATTTT. Its protein is CASTRGQGRQPQHF.

This clonotype was observed at least ten times. This chain connects TRBV19 to TRBJ2-5; the match to TRBD1 covers 10 bases. The length of the CDR3 is 16 residues. The V gene end was trimmed by 8 bases and the J gene end by 5 bases; junction bases not matched to a gene: 14. Germline V CDR1 and CDR2: LNHDA, SQIVND (reference sequence). CDR3 amino acids: CASSTTGQGVWETQYF. The DNA of the CDR3 is TGTGCCAGTTCAACCACCGGACAGGGGGTTTGGGAGACCCAGTACTTC.

The chain uses TRBV6-5 and TRBJ2-7; 8 positions match TRBD2. Germline V gives CDR1 MNHEY, CDR2 SVGAGI. The length of the CDR3 is 17 residues. The junction had 11 bases not matched to a gene; V was cut back by 2 bases and J by 2 bases. CDR3 amino acids: CASSYTQGAGDPYEQYF. DNA of the CDR3: TGTGCCAGCAGTTACACCCAAGGAGCGGGAGACCCCTACGAGCAGTACTTC.

CDR3 loop: CSARRDSSYEQYF. The CDR3 DNA reads as TGCAGTGCTAGACGGGACAGCTCCTACGAGCAGTACTTC. This chain connects TRBV20-1 to TRBJ2-7; 7 bases are shared with TRBD1. CDR1 is DFQATT and CDR2 is SNEGSKA in the germline V gene (reference sequence). V trimming: 2 bases; J trimming: 0 bases; junction bases outside the gene matches: 1. CDR3 length equals 13 residues.

This clonotype was seen repeatedly, ten times or more. The chain employs TRBV29-1 and TRBJ2-7; D possibly corresponds to TRBD2 (6 bases). Trimming shortened V by 6 bases and J by 7 bases, and 25 bases separated the two germline ends. CDR3 length equals 15 residues. Germline CDR1 is SQVTM and CDR2 is ANQGSEA. CDR3 in amino acids: CSVLYPGGPSGEQYF. As DNA, the CDR3 is TGCAGCGTCCTTTATCCCGGGGGACCTTCAGGGGAGCAGTACTTC.

The chain recombines TRBV20-1 with TRBJ2-2; a weak D match, TRBD1 (6 bases). Germline loops: CDR1 DFQATT, CDR2 SNEGSKA (reference sequence). V was pared by 3 bases and J by 2 bases, with 10 bases between. CDR3 length equals 14 residues. CDR3 in amino acids: CSARKQGNTGELFF. The DNA of the CDR3 is TGCAGTGCTAGGAAACAGGGCAACACCGGGGAGCTGTTTTTT.

This clonotype has at least ten counts. V gene TRBV27 combines with J gene TRBJ1-2, with 9 bases that match TRBD1. This CDR3 has 15 residues. Per the germline V gene, CDR1 is MNHEY and CDR2 is SMNVEV (reference sequence). J gave up 8 bases and V 6 bases, and 13 bases lay outside the gene matches. DNA for the CDR3: TGTGCCAGCAGACTGAATTATGGACAGGGGAGAGGCTACACCTTC. Translation: CASRLNYGQGRGYTF.

The sample holds many counts of this clonotype. The CDR3 protein is CASRISGQNYGYTF. In DNA form, the CDR3 reads TGTGCCAGCAGGATATCGGGACAAAACTATGGCTACACCTTC. The chain couples TRBV6-2 or TRBV6-3 to TRBJ1-2, with D perhaps matching TRBD1 (6 bases). Germline CDR1 MNHEY, CDR2 SVGEGT. Trimming pared 6 bases from V and 2 bases from J, leaving 13 bases between. The CDR3 totals 14 residues.